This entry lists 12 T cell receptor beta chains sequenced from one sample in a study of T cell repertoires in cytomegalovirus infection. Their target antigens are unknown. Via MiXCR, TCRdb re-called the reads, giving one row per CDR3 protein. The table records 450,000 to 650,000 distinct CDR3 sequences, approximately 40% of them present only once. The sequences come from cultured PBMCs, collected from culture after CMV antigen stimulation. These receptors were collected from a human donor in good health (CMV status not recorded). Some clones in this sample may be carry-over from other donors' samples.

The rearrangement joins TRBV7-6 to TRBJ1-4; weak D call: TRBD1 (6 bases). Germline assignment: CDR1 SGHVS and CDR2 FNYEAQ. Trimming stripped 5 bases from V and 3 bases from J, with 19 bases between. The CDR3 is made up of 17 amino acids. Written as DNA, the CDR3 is TGTGCCAGCAGCCAAGGGGGGGTCACCCGGTCTAATGAAAAACTGTTTTTT. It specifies CASSQGGVTRSNEKLFF.

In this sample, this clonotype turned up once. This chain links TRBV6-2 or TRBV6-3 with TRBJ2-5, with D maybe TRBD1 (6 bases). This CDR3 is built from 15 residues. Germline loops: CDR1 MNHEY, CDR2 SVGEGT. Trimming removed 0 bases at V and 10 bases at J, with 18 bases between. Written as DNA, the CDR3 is TGTGCCAGCAGTTACTCGAACAGGGAGAGACTGAACCAGTACTTC. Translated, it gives CASSYSNRERLNQYF.

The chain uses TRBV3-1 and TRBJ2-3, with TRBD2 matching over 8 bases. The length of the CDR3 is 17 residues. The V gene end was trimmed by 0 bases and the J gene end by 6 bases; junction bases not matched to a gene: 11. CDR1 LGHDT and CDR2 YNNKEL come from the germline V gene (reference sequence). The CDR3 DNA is TGTGCCAGCAGCCAAGATCCTTTCAGCGGGGGTCGCGATACGCAGTATTTT. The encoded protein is CASSQDPFSGGRDTQYF.

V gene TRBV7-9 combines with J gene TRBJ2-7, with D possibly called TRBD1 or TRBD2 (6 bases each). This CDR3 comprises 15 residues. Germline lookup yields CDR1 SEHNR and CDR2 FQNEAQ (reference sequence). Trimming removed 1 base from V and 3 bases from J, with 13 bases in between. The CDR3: CASSLEEGVFYEQYF. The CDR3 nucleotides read TGTGCCAGCAGCTTAGAGGAGGGGGTCTTCTACGAGCAGTACTTC.

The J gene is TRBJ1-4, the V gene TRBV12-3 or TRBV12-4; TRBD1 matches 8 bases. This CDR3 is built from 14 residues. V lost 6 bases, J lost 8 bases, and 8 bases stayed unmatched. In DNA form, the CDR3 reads TGTGCCAGCAGCCCAGGGGGCTGGAGGGAAAAACTGTTTTTT. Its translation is CASSPGGWREKLFF.

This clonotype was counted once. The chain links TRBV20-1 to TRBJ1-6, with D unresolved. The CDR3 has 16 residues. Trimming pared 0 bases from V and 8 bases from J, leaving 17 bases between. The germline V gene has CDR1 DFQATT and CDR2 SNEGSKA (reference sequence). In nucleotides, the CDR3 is TGCAGTGCTAGAGATCAAGGGAGGGAGTTGTATTCACCCCTCCACTTT. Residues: CSARDQGRELYSPLHF.

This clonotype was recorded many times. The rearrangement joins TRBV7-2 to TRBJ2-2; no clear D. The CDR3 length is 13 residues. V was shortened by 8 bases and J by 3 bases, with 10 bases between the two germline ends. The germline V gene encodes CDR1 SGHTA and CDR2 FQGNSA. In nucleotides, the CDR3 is TGTGCCAGCTCCTCTAGGGACACCGGGGAGCTGTTTTTT. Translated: CASSSRDTGELFF.

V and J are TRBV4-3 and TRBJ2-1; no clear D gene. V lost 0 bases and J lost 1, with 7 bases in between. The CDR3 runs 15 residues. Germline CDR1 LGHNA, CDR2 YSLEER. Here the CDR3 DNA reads TGCGCCAGCAGCCAAGAGAGGTTGTCCTACAATGAGCAGTTCTTC. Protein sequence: CASSQERLSYNEQFF.

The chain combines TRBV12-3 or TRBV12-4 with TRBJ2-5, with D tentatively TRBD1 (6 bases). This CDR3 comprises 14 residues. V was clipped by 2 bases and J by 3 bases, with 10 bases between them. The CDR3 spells CASSLLGAEETQYF. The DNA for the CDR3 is TGTGCCAGCAGTTTACTGGGGGCAGAAGAGACCCAGTACTTC.

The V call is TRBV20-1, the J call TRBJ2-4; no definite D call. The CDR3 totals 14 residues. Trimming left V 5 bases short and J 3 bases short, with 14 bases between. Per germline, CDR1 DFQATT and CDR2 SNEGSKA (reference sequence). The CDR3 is CSALGESGKNIQYF. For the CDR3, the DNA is TGCAGTGCTTTGGGCGAATCTGGCAAAAACATTCAGTACTTC.

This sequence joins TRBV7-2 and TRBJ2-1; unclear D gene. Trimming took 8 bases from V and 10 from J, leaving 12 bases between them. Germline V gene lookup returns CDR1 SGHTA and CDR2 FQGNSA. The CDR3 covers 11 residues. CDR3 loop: CASVKSREQFF. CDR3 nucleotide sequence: TGTGCCAGCGTAAAGTCCCGAGAGCAGTTCTTC. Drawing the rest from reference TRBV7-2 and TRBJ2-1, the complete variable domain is GAGVSQSPSNKVTEKGKDVELRCDPISGHTALYWYRQSLGQGLEFLIYFQGNSAPDKSGLPSDRFSAERTGGSVSTLTIQRTQQEDSAVYLCASVKSREQFFGPGTRLTVL.

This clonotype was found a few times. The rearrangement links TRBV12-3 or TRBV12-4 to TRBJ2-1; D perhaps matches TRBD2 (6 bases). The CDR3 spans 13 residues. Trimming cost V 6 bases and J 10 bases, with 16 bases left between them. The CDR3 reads CASRDWREGEQFF. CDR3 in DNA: TGTGCCAGCAGGGACTGGCGGGAAGGAGAGCAGTTCTTC.